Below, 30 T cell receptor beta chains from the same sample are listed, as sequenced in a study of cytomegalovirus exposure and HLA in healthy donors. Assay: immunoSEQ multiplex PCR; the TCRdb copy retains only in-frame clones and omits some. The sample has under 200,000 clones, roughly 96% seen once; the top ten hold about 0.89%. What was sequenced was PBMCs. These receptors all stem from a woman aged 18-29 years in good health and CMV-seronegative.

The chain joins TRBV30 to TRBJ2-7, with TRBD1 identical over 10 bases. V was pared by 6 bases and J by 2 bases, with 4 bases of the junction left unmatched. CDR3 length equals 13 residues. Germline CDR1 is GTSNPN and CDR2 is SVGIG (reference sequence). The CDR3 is CACTGTGAYEQYF. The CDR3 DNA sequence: TGTGCCTGTACCGGGACAGGGGCCTACGAGCAGTACTTC. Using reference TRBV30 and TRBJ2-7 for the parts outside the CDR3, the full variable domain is SQTIHQWPATLVQPVGSPLSLECTVEGTSNPNLYWYRQAAGRGLQLLFYSVGIGQISSEVPQNLSASRPQDRQFILSSKKLLLSDSGFYLCACTGTGAYEQYFGPGTRLTVT.

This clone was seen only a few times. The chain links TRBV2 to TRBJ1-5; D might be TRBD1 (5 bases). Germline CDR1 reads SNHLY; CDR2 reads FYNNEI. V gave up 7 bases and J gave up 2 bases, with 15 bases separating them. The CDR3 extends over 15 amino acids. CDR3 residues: CASILPQGGNQPQHF. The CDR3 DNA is TGTGCCAGCATCCTTCCGCAAGGGGGCAATCAGCCCCAGCATTTT. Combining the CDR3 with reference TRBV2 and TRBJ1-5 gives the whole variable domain EPEVTQTPSHQVTQMGQEVILRCVPISNHLYFYWYRQILGQKVEFLVSFYNNEISEKSEIFDDQFSVERPDGSNFTLKIRSTKLEDSAMYFCASILPQGGNQPQHFGDGTRLSIL.

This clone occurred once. Written as DNA, the CDR3 is TGCGCCAGCAGCTCGACAGGAGACTCTGGAAACACCATATATTTT. It specifies CASSSTGDSGNTIYF. The genes are TRBV5-1 and TRBJ1-3; maybe TRBD1 (6 bases). This CDR3 is built from 15 residues. Germline CDR1 SGHRS, CDR2 YFSETQ. V was clipped by 3 bases and J by 0 bases, with 10 bases between them.

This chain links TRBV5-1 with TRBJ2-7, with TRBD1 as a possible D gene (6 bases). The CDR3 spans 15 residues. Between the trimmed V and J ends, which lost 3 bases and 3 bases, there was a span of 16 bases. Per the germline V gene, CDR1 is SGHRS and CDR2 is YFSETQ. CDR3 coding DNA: TGCGCCAGCAGCTCGTTCGGGACAACAAACTACGAGCAGTACTTC. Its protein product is CASSSFGTTNYEQYF. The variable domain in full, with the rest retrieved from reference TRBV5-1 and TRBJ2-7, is KAGVTQTPRYLIKTRGQQVTLSCSPISGHRSVSWYQQTPGQGLQFLFEYFSETQRNKGNFPGRFSGRQFSNSRSEMNVSTLELGDSALYLCASSSFGTTNYEQYFGPGTRLTVT.

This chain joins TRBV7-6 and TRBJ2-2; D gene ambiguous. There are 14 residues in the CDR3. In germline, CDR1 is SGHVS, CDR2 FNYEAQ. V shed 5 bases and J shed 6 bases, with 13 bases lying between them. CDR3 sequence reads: CASSPSYTAGELFF. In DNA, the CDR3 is TGTGCCAGCAGCCCCTCCTATACGGCCGGGGAGCTGTTTTTT.

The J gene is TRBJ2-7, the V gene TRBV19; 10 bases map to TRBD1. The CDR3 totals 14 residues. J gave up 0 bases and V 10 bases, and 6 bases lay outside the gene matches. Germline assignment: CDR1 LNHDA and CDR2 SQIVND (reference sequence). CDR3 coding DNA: TGTGCCACTTGGGACAGGGGAGCCTCCTACGAGCAGTACTTC. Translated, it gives CATWDRGASYEQYF.

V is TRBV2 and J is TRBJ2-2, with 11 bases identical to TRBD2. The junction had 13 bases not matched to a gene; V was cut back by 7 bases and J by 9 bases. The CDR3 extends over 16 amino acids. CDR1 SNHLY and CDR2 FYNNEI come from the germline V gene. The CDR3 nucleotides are TGTGCCAGCACCCCCCCGCTAACTAGCGGGGGTAGGGAGCTGTTTTTT. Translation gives CASTPPLTSGGRELFF.

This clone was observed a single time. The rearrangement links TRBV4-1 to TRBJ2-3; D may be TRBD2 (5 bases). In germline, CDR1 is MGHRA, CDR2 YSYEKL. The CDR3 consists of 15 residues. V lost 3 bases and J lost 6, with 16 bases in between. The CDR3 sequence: CASSQPWAGGDTQYF. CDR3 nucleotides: TGCGCCAGCAGCCAGCCCTGGGCCGGAGGTGATACGCAGTATTTT.

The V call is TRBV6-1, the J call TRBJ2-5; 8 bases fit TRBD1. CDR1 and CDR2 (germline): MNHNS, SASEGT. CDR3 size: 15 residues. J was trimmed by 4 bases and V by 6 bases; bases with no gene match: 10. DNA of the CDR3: TGTGCCAGCAGCGGACAGGGCTCTTCCGGAGAGACCCAGTACTTC. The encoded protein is CASSGQGSSGETQYF.

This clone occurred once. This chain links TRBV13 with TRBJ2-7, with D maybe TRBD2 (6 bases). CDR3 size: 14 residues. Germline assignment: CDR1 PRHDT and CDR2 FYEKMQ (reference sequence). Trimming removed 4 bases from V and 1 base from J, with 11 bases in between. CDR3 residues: CASSSGLSSYEQYF. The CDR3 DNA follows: TGTGCCAGCAGCTCGGGACTGTCTTCCTACGAGCAGTACTTC.

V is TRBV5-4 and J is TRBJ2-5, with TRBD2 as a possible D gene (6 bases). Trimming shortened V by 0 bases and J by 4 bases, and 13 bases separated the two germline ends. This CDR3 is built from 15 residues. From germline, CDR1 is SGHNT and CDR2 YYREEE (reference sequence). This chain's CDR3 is CASSLALASGETQYF. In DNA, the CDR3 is TGTGCCAGCAGCTTGGCCCTAGCGTCGGGAGAGACCCAGTACTTC.

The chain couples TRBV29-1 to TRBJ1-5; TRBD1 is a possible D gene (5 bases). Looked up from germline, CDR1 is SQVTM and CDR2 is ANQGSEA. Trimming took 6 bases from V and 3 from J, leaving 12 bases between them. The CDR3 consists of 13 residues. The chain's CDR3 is CSVTSDNNQPQHF. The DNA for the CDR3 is TGCAGCGTGACCTCGGACAACAATCAGCCCCAGCATTTT.

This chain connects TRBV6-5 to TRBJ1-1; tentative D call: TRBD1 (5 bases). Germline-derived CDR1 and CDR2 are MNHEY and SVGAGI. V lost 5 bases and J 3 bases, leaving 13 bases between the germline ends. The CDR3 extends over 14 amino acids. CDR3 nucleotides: TGTGCCAGCAGTACCCGACAGATACACACTGAAGCTTTCTTT. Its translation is CASSTRQIHTEAFF.

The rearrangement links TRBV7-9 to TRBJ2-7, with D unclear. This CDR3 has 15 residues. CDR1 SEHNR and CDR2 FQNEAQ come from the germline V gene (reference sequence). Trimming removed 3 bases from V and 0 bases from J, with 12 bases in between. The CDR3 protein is CASSLVTSDSYEQYF. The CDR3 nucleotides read TGTGCCAGCAGCTTGGTGACATCAGACTCCTACGAGCAGTACTTC.

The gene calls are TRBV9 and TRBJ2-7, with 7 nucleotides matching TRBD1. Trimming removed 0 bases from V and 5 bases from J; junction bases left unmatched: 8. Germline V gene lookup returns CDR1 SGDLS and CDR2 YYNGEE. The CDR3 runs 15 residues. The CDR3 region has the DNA TGTGCCAGCAGCGTAGGAATAAGGGACAGCCACGAGCAGTACTTC. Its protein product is CASSVGIRDSHEQYF.

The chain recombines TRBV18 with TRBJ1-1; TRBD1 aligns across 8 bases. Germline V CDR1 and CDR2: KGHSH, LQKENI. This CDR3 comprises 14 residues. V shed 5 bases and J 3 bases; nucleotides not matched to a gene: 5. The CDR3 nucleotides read TGTGCCAGCTCAAAGAACAGGGGGGACACTGAAGCTTTCTTT. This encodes CASSKNRGDTEAFF.

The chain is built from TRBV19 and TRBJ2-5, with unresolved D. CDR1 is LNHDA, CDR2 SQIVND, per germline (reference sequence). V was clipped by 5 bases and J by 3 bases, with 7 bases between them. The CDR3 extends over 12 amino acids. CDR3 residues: CASSLREETQYF. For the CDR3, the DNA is TGTGCCAGTAGTCTCCGGGAAGAGACCCAGTACTTC.

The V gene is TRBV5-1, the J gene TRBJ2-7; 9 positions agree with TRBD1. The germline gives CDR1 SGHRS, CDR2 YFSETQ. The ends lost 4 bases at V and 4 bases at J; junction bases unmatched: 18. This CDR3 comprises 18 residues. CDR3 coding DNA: TGCGCCAGCAGCCCCGAAGGGGTGACAGGGGGATATTCGTACGAGCAGTACTTC. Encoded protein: CASSPEGVTGGYSYEQYF.

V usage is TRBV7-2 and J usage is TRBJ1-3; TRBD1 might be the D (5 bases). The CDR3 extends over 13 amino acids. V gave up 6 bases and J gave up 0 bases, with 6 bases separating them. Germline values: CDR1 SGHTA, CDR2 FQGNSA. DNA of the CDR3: TGTGCCAGCAGGGACAACTCTGGAAACACCATATATTTT. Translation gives CASRDNSGNTIYF.

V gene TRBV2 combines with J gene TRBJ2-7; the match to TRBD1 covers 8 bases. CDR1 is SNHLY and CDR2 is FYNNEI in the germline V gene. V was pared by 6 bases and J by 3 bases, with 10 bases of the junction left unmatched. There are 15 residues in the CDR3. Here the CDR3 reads CASSDRGATYYEQYF. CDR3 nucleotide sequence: TGTGCCAGCAGCGACAGGGGAGCCACTTACTACGAGCAGTACTTC. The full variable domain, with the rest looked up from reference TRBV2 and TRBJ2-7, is EPEVTQTPSHQVTQMGQEVILRCVPISNHLYFYWYRQILGQKVEFLVSFYNNEISEKSEIFDDQFSVERPDGSNFTLKIRSTKLEDSAMYFCASSDRGATYYEQYFGPGTRLTVT.

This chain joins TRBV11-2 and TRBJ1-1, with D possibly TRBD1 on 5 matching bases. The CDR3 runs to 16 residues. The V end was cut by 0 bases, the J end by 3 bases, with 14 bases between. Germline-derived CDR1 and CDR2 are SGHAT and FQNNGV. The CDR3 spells CASSLDFRRTYTEAFF. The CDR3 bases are TGTGCCAGCAGCTTAGATTTTCGTCGGACATACACTGAAGCTTTCTTT.

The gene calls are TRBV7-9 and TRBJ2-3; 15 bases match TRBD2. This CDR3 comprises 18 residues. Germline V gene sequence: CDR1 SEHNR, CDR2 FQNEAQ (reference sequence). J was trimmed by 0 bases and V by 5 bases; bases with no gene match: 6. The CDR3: CASSEPGLAGGSTDTQYF. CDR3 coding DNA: TGTGCCAGCAGCGAACCGGGACTAGCGGGGGGAAGCACAGATACGCAGTATTTT.

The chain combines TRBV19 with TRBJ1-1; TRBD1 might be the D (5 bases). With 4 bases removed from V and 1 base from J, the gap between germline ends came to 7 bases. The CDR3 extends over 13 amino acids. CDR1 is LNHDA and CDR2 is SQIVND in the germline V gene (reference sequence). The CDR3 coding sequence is TGTGCCAGTAGTAAAACAGGGAACACTGAAGCTTTCTTT. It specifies CASSKTGNTEAFF.

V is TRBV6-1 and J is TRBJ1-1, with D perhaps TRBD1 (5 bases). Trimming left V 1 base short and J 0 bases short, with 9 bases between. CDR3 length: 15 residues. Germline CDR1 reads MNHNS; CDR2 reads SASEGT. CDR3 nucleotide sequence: TGTGCCAGCAGTGAAGGTTGGGGCATGAACACTGAAGCTTTCTTT. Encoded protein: CASSEGWGMNTEAFF.

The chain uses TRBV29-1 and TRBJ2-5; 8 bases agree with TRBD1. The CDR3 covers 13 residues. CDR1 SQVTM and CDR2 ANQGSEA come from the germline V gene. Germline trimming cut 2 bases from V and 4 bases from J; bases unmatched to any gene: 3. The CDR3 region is CSVETTGGETQYF. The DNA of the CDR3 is TGCAGCGTTGAAACAACAGGGGGAGAGACCCAGTACTTC.

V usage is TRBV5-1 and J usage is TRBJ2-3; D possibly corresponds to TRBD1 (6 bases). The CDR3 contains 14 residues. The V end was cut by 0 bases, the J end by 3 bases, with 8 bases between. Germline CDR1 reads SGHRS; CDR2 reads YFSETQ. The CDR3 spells CASSLGTATDTQYF. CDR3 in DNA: TGCGCCAGCAGCTTGGGGACAGCGACAGATACGCAGTATTTT.

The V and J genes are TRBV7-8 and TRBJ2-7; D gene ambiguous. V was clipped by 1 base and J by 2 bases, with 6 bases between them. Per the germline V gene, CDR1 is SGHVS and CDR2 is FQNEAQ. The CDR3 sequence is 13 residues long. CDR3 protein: CASSLDRTYEQYF. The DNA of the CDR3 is TGTGCCAGCAGCTTAGACAGAACCTACGAGCAGTACTTC. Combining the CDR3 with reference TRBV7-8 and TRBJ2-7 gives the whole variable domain GAGVSQSPRYKVAKRGQDVALRCDPISGHVSLFWYQQALGQGPEFLTYFQNEAQLDKSGLPSDRFFAERPEGSVSTLKIQRTQQEDSAVYLCASSLDRTYEQYFGPGTRLTVT.

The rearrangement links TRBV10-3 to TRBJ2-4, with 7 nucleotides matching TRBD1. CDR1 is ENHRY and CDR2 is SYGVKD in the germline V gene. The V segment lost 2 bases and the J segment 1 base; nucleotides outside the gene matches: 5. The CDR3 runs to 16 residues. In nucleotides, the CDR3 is TGTGCCATCAGTGAGGGGGACAGAAGCGCCAAAAACATTCAGTACTTC. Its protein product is CAISEGDRSAKNIQYF.

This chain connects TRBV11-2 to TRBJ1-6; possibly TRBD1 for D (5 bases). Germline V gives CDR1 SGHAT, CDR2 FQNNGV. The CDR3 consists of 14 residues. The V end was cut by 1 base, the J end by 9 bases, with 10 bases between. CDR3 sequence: CASSLAGGGSPLHF. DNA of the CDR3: TGTGCCAGCAGCTTAGCGGGGGGGGGTTCACCCCTCCACTTT.

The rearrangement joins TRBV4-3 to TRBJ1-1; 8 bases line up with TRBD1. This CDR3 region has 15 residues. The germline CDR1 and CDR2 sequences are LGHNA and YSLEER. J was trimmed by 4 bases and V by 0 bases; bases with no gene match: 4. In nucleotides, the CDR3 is TGCGCCAGCAGCCAAGATCCAGGGGGCGGCACTGAAGCTTTCTTT. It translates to CASSQDPGGGTEAFF.